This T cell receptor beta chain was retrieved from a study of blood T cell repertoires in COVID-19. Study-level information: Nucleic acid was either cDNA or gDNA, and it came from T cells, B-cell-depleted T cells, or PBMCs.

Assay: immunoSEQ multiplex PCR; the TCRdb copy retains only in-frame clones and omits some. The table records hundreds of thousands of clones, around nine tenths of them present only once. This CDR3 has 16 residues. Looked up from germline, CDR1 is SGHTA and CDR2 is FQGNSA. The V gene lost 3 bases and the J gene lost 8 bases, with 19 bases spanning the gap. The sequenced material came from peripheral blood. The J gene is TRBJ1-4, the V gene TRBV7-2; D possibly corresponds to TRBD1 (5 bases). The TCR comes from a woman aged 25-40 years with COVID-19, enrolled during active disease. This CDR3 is CASSFRQGLFQEKLFF. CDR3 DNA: TGTGCCAGCAGCTTCCGGCAGGGTTTGTTTCAAGAAAAACTGTTTTTT.